This T cell receptor beta chain originates from a study of T cell responses to AZD1222 COVID-19 vaccine. About the study: The analysis combined second doses at about 4 or about 12 weeks.

Germline V CDR1 and CDR2: SNHLY, FYNNEI. CDR3 length: 18 residues. The V segment lost 4 bases and the J segment 0 bases; nucleotides outside the gene matches: 12. Findings and caveats of the study: Epitopes outside B.1.351 and B.1.1.7 mutated regions reportedly drew nearly half of spike TCRs. Spike-specific TCR breadth and depth rose after two AZD1222 doses.

With regard to this clone: Its antigen is not identified.

Generated by immunoSEQ multiplex PCR, the TCRdb table keeps only in-frame clones and is missing some. The repertoire consists of about 110,000 clones, with approximately 90% occurring once and the leading ten covering around 4.5%. This specimen was peripheral blood, taken on day 0 of AZD1222 vaccination. This clonotype was obtained from an adult in good health. The chain links TRBV2 to TRBJ2-3, with 8 bases aligning to TRBD1. For the CDR3, the DNA is TGTGCCAGCAGTGGGACAGGGACAATCTCAGATAGCACAGATACGCAGTATTTT. It yields the protein CASSGTGTISDSTDTQYF.